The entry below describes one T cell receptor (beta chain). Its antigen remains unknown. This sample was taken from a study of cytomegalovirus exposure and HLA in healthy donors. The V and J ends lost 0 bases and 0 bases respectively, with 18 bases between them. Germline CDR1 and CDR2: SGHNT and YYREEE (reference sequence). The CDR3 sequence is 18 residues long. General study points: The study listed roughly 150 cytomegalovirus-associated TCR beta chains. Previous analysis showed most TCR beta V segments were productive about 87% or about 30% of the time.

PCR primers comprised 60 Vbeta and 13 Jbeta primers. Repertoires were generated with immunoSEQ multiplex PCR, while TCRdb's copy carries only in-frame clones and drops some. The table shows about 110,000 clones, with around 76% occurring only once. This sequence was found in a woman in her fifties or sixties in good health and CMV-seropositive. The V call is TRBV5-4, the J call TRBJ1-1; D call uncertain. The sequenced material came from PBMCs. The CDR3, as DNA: TGTGCCAGCAGCTTGGAACTCTTAGGTGGAGGACTGAACACTGAAGCTTTCTTT. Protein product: CASSLELLGGGLNTEAFF.